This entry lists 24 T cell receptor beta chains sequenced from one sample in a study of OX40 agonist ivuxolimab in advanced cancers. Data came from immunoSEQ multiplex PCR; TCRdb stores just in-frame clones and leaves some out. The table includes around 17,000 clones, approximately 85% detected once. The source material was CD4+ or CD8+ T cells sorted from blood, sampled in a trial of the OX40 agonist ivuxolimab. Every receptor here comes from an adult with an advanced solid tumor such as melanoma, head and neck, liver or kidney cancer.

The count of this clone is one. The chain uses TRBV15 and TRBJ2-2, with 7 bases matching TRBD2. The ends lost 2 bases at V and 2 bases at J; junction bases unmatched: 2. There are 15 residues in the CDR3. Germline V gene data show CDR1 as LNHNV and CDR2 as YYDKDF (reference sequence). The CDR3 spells CATSRLAVNTGELFF. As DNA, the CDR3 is TGTGCCACCAGCAGACTAGCGGTAAACACCGGGGAGCTGTTTTTT.

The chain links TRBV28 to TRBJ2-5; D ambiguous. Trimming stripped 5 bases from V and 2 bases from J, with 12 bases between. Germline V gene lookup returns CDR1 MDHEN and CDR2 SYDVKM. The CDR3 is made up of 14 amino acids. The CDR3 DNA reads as TGTGCCAGCAGTCCGTGGGTCCAGCAAGAGACCCAGTACTTC. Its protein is CASSPWVQQETQYF.

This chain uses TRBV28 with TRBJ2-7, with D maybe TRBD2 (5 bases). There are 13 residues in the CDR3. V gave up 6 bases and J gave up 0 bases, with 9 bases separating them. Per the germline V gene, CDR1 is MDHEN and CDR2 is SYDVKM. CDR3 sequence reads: CASRSLDSYEQYF. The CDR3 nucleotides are TGTGCCAGCAGGTCACTAGACTCCTACGAGCAGTACTTC.

DNA of the CDR3: TGTGCCAGCAGCTTGGCTGGGAGCAGCTCCTACAATGAGCAGTTCTTC. Encoded protein: CASSLAGSSSYNEQFF. The chain couples TRBV5-4 to TRBJ2-1, with a tentative D call TRBD2 (5 bases). CDR3 size: 16 residues. V was clipped by 0 bases and J by 0 bases, with 10 bases between them. Germline values: CDR1 SGHNT, CDR2 YYREEE (reference sequence).

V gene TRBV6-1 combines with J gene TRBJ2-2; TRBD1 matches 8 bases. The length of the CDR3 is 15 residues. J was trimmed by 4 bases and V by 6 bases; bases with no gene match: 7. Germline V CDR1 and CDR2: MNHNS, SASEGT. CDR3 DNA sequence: TGTGCCAGCAGCGAGACAGGGGAGGTCACCGGGGAGCTGTTTTTT. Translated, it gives CASSETGEVTGELFF.

The CDR3 spells CASSYPGGGEQFF. The DNA for the CDR3 is TGTGCCAGCAGCTACCCCGGAGGGGGTGAGCAGTTCTTC. The V and J genes are TRBV7-8 and TRBJ2-1; TRBD1 or TRBD2 may be the D gene (6 bases each). The CDR3 is 13 residues long. V lost 4 bases to trimming and J lost 9 bases, with 13 bases between them. Germline CDR1 is SGHVS and CDR2 is FQNEAQ.

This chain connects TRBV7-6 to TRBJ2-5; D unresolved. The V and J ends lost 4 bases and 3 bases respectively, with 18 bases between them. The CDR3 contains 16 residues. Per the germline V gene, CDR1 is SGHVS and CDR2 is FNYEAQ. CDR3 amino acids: CASSSTKNLRKETQYF. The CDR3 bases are TGTGCCAGCAGCTCAACTAAAAACCTACGGAAAGAGACCCAGTACTTC.

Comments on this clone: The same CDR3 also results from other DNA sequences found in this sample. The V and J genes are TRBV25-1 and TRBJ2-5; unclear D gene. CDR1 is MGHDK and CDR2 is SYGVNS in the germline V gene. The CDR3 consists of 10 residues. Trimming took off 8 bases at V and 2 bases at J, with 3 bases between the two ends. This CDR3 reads CASGQETQYF. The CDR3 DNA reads TGTGCCAGCGGTCAAGAGACCCAGTACTTC.

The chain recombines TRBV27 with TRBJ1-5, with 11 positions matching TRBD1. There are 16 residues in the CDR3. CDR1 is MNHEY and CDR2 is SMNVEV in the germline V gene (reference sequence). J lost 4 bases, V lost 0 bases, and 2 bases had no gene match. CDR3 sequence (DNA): TGTGCCAGCAGTTTATCGGACAGGGGGCGAAATCAGCCCCAGCATTTT. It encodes CASSLSDRGRNQPQHF.

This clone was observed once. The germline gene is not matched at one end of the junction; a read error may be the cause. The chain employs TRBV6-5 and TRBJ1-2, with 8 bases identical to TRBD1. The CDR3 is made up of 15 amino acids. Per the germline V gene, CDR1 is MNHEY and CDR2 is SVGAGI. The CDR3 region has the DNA TGTGTCAGCAGATACATTCAGGGGGCCGTTTATGGCTACACCTTC. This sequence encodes CVSRYIQGAVYGYTF.

The CDR3 sequence is CAWSLGRRTAEAFF. CDR3 nucleotides: TGTGCCTGGAGTTTGGGACGCCGGACCGCTGAAGCTTTCTTT. V and J are TRBV30 and TRBJ1-1, with a tentative D call TRBD1 (5 bases). Germline values: CDR1 GTSNPN, CDR2 SVGIG (reference sequence). Trimming took off 2 bases at V and 6 bases at J, with 16 bases between the two ends. The CDR3 is made up of 14 amino acids.

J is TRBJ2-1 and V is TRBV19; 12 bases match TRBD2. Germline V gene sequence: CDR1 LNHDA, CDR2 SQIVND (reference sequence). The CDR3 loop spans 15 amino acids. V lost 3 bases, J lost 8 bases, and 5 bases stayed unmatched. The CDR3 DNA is TGTGCCAGTAGTATTAGCCTAGCGGGAGGGTATGAGCAGTTCTTC. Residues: CASSISLAGGYEQFF. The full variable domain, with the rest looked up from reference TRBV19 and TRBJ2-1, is DGGITQSPKYLFRKEGQNVTLSCEQNLNHDAMYWYRQDPGQGLRLIYYSQIVNDFQKGDIAEGYSVSREKKESFPLTVTSAQKNPTAFYLCASSISLAGGYEQFFGPGTRLTVL.

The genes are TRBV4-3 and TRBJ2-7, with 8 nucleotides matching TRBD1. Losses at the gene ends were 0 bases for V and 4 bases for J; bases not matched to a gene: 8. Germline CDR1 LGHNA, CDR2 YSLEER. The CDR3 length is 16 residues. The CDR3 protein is CASSQDIGQGRYEQYF. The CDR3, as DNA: TGCGCCAGCAGCCAAGACATCGGACAGGGAAGGTACGAGCAGTACTTC.

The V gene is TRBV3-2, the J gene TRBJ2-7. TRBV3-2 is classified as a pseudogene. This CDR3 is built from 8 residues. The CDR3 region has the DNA TGTGCTAGGTACGAGCAGTACTTC. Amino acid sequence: CARYEQYF.

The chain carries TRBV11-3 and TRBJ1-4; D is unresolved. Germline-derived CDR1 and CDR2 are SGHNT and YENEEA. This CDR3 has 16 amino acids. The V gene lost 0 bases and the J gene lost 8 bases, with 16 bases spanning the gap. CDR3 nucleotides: TGTGCCAGCAGCTTAGATGCGGAGGGCCTGGAGGAAAAACTGTTTTTT. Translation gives CASSLDAEGLEEKLFF. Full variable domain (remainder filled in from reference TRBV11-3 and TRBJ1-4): EAGVVQSPRYKIIEKKQPVAFWCNPISGHNTLYWYLQNLGQGPELLIRYENEEAVDDSQLPKDRFSAERLKGVDSTLKIQPAELGDSAVYLCASSLDAEGLEEKLFFGSGTQLSVL.

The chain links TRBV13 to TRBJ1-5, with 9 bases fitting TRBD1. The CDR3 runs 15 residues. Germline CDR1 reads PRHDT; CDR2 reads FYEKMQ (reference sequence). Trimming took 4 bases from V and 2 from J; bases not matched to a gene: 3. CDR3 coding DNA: TGTGCCAGCAGCTCACAGGGGGCCGGCAATCAGCCCCAGCATTTT. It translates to CASSSQGAGNQPQHF.

CDR3 sequence: CASSQEGNSNQPQHF. The CDR3 nucleotides read TGTGCCAGCAGCCAAGAGGGGAATAGCAATCAGCCCCAGCATTTT. The V and J genes are TRBV4-2 and TRBJ1-5, with D hard to call. Germline V gene sequence: CDR1 LGHNA, CDR2 YNFKEQ. Trimming cost V 0 bases and J 0 bases, with 6 bases left between them. This CDR3 spans 15 amino acids.

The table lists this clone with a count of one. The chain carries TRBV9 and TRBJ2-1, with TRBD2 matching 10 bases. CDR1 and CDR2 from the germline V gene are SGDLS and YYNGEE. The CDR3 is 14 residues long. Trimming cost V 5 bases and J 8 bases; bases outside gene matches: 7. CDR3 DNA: TGTGCCAGCAGTCCTAGCGGGAGTTGGGATGAGCAGTTCTTC. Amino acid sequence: CASSPSGSWDEQFF.

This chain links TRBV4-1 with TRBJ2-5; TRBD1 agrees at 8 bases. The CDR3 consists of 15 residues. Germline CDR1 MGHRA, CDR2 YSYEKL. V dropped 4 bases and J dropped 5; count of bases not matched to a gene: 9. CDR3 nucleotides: TGCGCCAGCAGCCCAGGCAGGGGGCTTCGGGAGACCCAGTACTTC. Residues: CASSPGRGLRETQYF.

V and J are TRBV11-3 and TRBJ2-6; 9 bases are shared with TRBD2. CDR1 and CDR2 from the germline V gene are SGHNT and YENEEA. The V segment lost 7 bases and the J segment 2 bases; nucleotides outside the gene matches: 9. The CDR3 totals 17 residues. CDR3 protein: CASNPRRGGAGANVLTF. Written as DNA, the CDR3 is TGTGCCAGCAACCCCAGGCGGGGGGGCGCTGGGGCCAACGTCCTGACTTTC.

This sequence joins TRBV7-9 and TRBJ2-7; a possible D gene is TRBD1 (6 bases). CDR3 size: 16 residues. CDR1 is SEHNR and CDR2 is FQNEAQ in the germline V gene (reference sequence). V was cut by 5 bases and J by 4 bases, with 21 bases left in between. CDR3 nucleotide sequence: TGTGCCAGCAGCCCCCCCAGCCGGGCCCAGGGGTACGAGCAGTACTTC. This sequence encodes CASSPPSRAQGYEQYF.

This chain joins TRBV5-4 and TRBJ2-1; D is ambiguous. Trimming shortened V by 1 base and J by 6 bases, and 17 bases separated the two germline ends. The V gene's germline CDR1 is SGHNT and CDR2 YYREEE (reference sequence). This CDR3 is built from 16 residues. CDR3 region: CASSLKLTQIFNEQFF. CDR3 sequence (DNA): TGTGCCAGCAGCTTGAAACTCACCCAAATATTCAATGAGCAGTTCTTC.

The CDR3 sequence: CASSQDFGTESYEQYF. The CDR3 region has the DNA TGCGCCAGCAGCCAAGATTTTGGGACAGAGTCCTACGAGCAGTACTTC. J is TRBJ2-7 and V is TRBV4-3; 7 bases are a match to TRBD1. Germline V gene data show CDR1 as LGHNA and CDR2 as YSLEER. Trimming at V came to 0 bases and at J to 1 base, leaving 6 bases not matched to a gene. The CDR3 is made up of 16 amino acids.

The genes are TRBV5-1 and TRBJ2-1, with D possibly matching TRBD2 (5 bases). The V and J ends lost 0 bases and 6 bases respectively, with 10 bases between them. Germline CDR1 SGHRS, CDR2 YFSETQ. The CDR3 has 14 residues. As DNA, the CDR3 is TGCGCCAGCAGCTTGGCCGAAAGCGGCAATGAGCAGTTCTTC. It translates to CASSLAESGNEQFF.